Listed below are T cell receptor beta chains from one sample, sequenced in a study of T cell changes during pregnancy in multiple sclerosis. Using immunoSEQ multiplex PCR, the repertoire was profiled, and TCRdb retains in-frame clones only, with some absent. Of 30,000 to 40,000 clones in the sample, roughly nine tenths are singletons; the top ten hold 0.35% to 0.55%. The material was CD4+ T cells from peripheral blood mononuclear cells, obtained in the third trimester of pregnancy. Receptors were obtained from a female donor in good health, enrolled as a control in a pregnancy study. The CDR3 runs from the conserved cysteine through the conserved F or W. Not every row has a clone size; where given, it reads once, few, many or a size class.

v_gene	len	abundance	j_gene	CDR3aa
TRBV7-2	14	NA	TRBJ2-7	CASSLREGHYEQYF
TRBV9	15	NA	TRBJ2-1	CASSVAVISYNEQFF
TRBV2	10	once	TRBJ2-1	CASSTVRRFF
TRBV25-1	14	NA	TRBJ1-4	CASSDTARGEKLFF
TRBV5-1	17	NA	TRBJ2-3	CASSLAARGQSTDTQYF
TRBV30	15	NA	TRBJ2-7	CAWKAPGGASYEQYF
TRBV6-5	16	NA	TRBJ1-4	CASSYRRLGYGEKLFF
TRBV7-8	15	once	TRBJ1-2	CASSLLGAGDYGYTF
TRBV30	12	NA	TRBJ2-7	CAQGRDAYEQYF
TRBV18	15	once	TRBJ1-4	CASSLHRATNEKLFF
TRBV5-1	16	NA	TRBJ2-5	CASSVGTSGGVETQYF
TRBV28	18	NA	TRBJ2-7	CASSLPPQSSGVIYEQYF
TRBV11-3	13	NA	TRBJ1-1	CASSRNQGMEAFF
TRBV7-2	15	NA	TRBJ2-1	CASSPRASDYNEQFF
TRBV9	14	NA	TRBJ2-5	CASSPRIGEETQYF
TRBV10-3	12	once	TRBJ2-7	CAHHGQGGEQYF
TRBV5-1	15	NA	TRBJ1-5	CASSSGTGVNQPQHF
TRBV5-1	14	NA	TRBJ2-7	CASSSAEVSYEQYF
TRBV30	12	NA	TRBJ2-7	CAWKEGGNEQYF
TRBV5-4	15	NA	TRBJ2-1	CASSYGGRSYNEQFF
TRBV7-2	15	NA	TRBJ2-3	CASSLQGSLTDTQYF
TRBV5-1	16	NA	TRBJ2-4	CASSKGTSGAQNIQYF
TRBV2	14	once	TRBJ2-7	CASTPEQGYYEQYF
TRBV6-1	13	NA	TRBJ2-2	CASSETGTGELFF
TRBV6-1	12	NA	TRBJ1-2	CASTAREDGYTF
TRBV21-1	14	NA	TRBJ2-1	CAKHVLAGNLGQFF
TRBV27	15	NA	TRBJ2-2	CASSPSSGFRGELFF
TRBV27	17	NA	TRBJ1-1	CASSPRQGRTGDTEAFF
TRBV5-4	15	NA	TRBJ2-1	CASSVTTSGYNEQFF
TRBV27	14	NA	TRBJ2-1	CASSFEASTMEQFF
TRBV19	14	NA	TRBJ2-7	CASSIGGVGYEQYF
TRBV27	14	NA	NA	CASRWTSGPYEQYF
TRBV21-1	12	NA	TRBJ2-3	CASLRLTDTQYF
TRBV19	19	NA	TRBJ2-1	CASSTAGLAGGALNNEQFF
TRBV5-6	13	NA	TRBJ2-3	CASSKSSVDTQYF
TRBV15	14	NA	TRBJ1-5	CATSRGTVSQPQHF
TRBV5-1	15	NA	TRBJ2-2	CASSLTAGNTGELFF
TRBV2	13	NA	TRBJ1-5	CASSRQFNQPQHF
TRBV9	16	few	TRBJ2-1	CASSTLGGLADNEQFF
TRBV9	14	NA	TRBJ1-6	CASSVGTGYSPLHF